These 21 T cell receptor beta chains share one sample of origin, sequenced in a study of shared clonotypes between healthy human individuals. Here immunoSEQ multiplex PCR was the method, and the copy in TCRdb shows in-frame clones only, minus some. The table has about 1 million clones, around four fifths seen once. Material: memory CD4+ T cells sorted from blood. Subset reported: CD45RA-negative fraction. The receptors derive from a man younger than 35 in good health.

The chain has TRBV18 and TRBJ2-5; D tentatively fits TRBD1 or TRBD2 (5 bases each). The CDR3 sequence is 13 residues long. CDR1 is KGHSH and CDR2 is LQKENI in the germline V gene. V was shortened by 6 bases and J by 5 bases, with 13 bases between the two germline ends. The CDR3, as DNA: TGTGCCAGCTCTTTGCTTGAGGGGGAGACCCAGTACTTC. Its protein product is CASSLLEGETQYF.

The chain couples TRBV18 to TRBJ2-1; no firm D call. V was shortened by 0 bases and J by 0 bases, with 12 bases between the two germline ends. The CDR3 spans 17 residues. Germline V CDR1 and CDR2: KGHSH, LQKENI. CDR3 in DNA: TGTGCCAGCTCACCACCTATCACCACGAGCTCCTACAATGAGCAGTTCTTC. It translates to CASSPPITTSSYNEQFF.

The J gene is TRBJ2-2, the V gene TRBV6-1; D is ambiguous. V gave up 4 bases and J gave up 7 bases, with 7 bases separating them. Germline V lookup: CDR1 MNHNS, CDR2 SASEGT. The CDR3 has 12 amino acids. Written as DNA, the CDR3 is TGTGCCAGCAGTGTTTTAGGCGGGGAGCTGTTTTTT. Protein sequence: CASSVLGGELFF.

The gene calls are TRBV13 and TRBJ2-3; D might be TRBD1 (5 bases). Deletions cut 5 bases from V and 4 bases from J, with 19 bases between. Germline assignment: CDR1 PRHDT and CDR2 FYEKMQ (reference sequence). This CDR3 has 16 amino acids. This chain's CDR3 is CASSPPGLLAPDTQYF. For the CDR3, the DNA is TGTGCCAGCAGCCCCCCAGGGCTCCTCGCTCCAGATACGCAGTATTTT.

The rearrangement uses TRBV6-1 and TRBJ2-7, with 7 positions matching TRBD1. The CDR3 runs 14 residues. From germline, CDR1 is MNHNS and CDR2 SASEGT. V dropped 6 bases and J dropped 2; count of bases not matched to a gene: 7. The CDR3 DNA reads TGTGCCAGCAGGAATTACAGGGGACCCTACGAGCAGTACTTC. Protein sequence: CASRNYRGPYEQYF.

This clone was observed a handful of times. This chain joins TRBV2 and TRBJ2-4; D tentatively fits TRBD1 or TRBD2 (5 bases each). Trimming stripped 8 bases from V and 3 bases from J, with 29 bases between. Germline values: CDR1 SNHLY, CDR2 FYNNEI. The CDR3 has 19 residues. Here the CDR3 reads CASEPDLRHLGDDKNIQYF. In nucleotides, the CDR3 is TGTGCCAGCGAGCCCGATCTTCGACACTTAGGGGACGACAAAAACATTCAGTACTTC.

The chain uses TRBV5-1 and TRBJ2-3; TRBD1 might be the D (5 bases). Trimming took 6 bases from V and 1 from J, leaving 15 bases between them. The CDR3 contains 15 residues. In germline, CDR1 is SGHRS, CDR2 YFSETQ. The CDR3 DNA is TGCGCCAGCAAACTCGGCTCACAGGGCACAGATACGCAGTATTTT. It translates to CASKLGSQGTDTQYF.

The chain joins TRBV29-1 to TRBJ2-3; perhaps D is TRBD1 or TRBD2 (5 bases each). There are 14 residues in the CDR3. V was pared by 2 bases and J by 0 bases, with 9 bases between. Germline lookup yields CDR1 SQVTM and CDR2 ANQGSEA. This chain's CDR3 is CSVESGASTDTQYF. Here the CDR3 DNA reads TGCAGCGTTGAATCCGGGGCCAGCACAGATACGCAGTATTTT.

The chain couples TRBV25-1 to TRBJ2-7; tentatively, D is TRBD1 (6 bases). CDR1 is MGHDK and CDR2 is SYGVNS in the germline V gene. The ends were cut back, 5 bases at V and 6 bases at J, with 14 bases in the middle. The CDR3 runs 13 residues. The CDR3 nucleotides are TGTGCCAGCAGTACACCAGGGGTTGGCGAGCAGTACTTC. It is translated as CASSTPGVGEQYF.

V gene TRBV9 combines with J gene TRBJ1-2; no reliable D call. The CDR3 runs 16 residues. Germline CDR1 is SGDLS and CDR2 is YYNGEE. The V and J ends lost 5 bases and 1 base respectively, with 18 bases between them. The chain's CDR3 is CASSPPRTEFNYGYTF. CDR3 DNA: TGTGCCAGCAGTCCACCCCGAACAGAGTTTAACTATGGCTACACCTTC.

The sample holds one count of this clone. The CDR3 DNA is TGTGCCAGCAGAGGGAACTATGGCTACACCTTC. Protein sequence: CASRGNYGYTF. The chain uses TRBV6-5 and TRBJ1-2; D is unclear. V lost 6 bases, J lost 2 bases, and 4 bases lay in between. CDR1 and CDR2 from the germline V gene are MNHEY and SVGAGI. The CDR3 is 11 residues long.

The chain combines TRBV4-3 with TRBJ2-5; maybe TRBD2 (5 bases). With 4 bases removed from V and 1 base from J, the gap between germline ends came to 10 bases. The CDR3 has 14 amino acids. Germline lookup yields CDR1 LGHNA and CDR2 YSLEER. CDR3 protein: CASSRGLAQETQYF. CDR3 in DNA: TGCGCCAGCAGCCGAGGGTTGGCCCAAGAGACCCAGTACTTC.

The CDR3 here is CASSPRVARGANTGELFF. CDR3 sequence (DNA): TGTGCCAGCAGCCCCCGGGTGGCGCGGGGGGCCAACACCGGGGAGCTGTTTTTT. The rearrangement uses TRBV4-2 and TRBJ2-2; 8 bases are shared with TRBD2. V was clipped by 4 bases and J by 2 bases; unmatched bases: 12. Germline loops: CDR1 LGHNA, CDR2 YNFKEQ. The CDR3 is made up of 18 amino acids.

The V gene is TRBV11-2, the J gene TRBJ2-7, with D hard to call. There are 14 residues in the CDR3. Trimming removed 5 bases from V and 2 bases from J, with 13 bases in between. Germline CDR1 reads SGHAT; CDR2 reads FQNNGV. Here the CDR3 DNA reads TGTGCCAGCAGCACCGGACCCGTGGCCTACGAGCAGTACTTC. Translated: CASSTGPVAYEQYF.

This clone was seen only once. V gene TRBV5-4 combines with J gene TRBJ2-7; 9 nucleotides match TRBD1. The CDR3 has 15 amino acids. Losses at the gene ends were 4 bases for V and 3 bases for J; bases not matched to a gene: 8. Germline assignment: CDR1 SGHNT and CDR2 YYREEE (reference sequence). CDR3 nucleotides: TGTGCCAGCAGCCCCACGGGACAGGGTAACTACGAGCAGTACTTC. Residues: CASSPTGQGNYEQYF. Full variable domain (rest looked up from reference TRBV5-4 and TRBJ2-7): ETGVTQSPTHLIKTRGQQVTLRCSSQSGHNTVSWYQQALGQGPQFIFQYYREEENGRGNFPPRFSGLQFPNYSSELNVNALELDDSALYLCASSPTGQGNYEQYFGPGTRLTVT.

The V and J genes are TRBV6-5 and TRBJ1-1, with unresolved D. Germline V gene sequence: CDR1 MNHEY, CDR2 SVGAGI. The CDR3 is 13 residues long. V was clipped by 5 bases and J by 1 base, with 8 bases between them. CDR3 protein: CASSQLENTEAFF. The CDR3 DNA reads TGTGCCAGCAGTCAATTAGAGAACACTGAAGCTTTCTTT.

The V gene is TRBV4-1, the J gene TRBJ2-7, with TRBD1 matching 9 bases. Trimming at V came to 4 bases and at J to 3 bases, leaving 4 bases not matched to a gene. The CDR3 is 14 residues long. Germline loops: CDR1 MGHRA, CDR2 YSYEKL. The CDR3 sequence is CASSRGTGNYEQYF. DNA of the CDR3: TGCGCCAGCAGCCGAGGGACAGGGAACTACGAGCAGTACTTC.

This clone was observed a single time. The chain joins TRBV19 to TRBJ2-2; D not certain. The germline gives CDR1 LNHDA, CDR2 SQIVND (reference sequence). There are 17 residues in the CDR3. V lost 4 bases and J 1 base, leaving 16 bases between the germline ends. The CDR3 sequence: CASSKVGYQLNTGELFF. The CDR3 DNA is TGTGCCAGTAGTAAAGTCGGGTACCAATTGAACACCGGGGAGCTGTTTTTT.

Concerning this clone: This may stem from a read error, because a much larger clone lies one nucleotide away. Different DNA sequences within this sample yield the same CDR3. The gene calls are TRBV5-1 and TRBJ2-5; TRBD1 agrees at 9 bases. The CDR3 spans 13 residues. J was trimmed by 5 bases and V by 4 bases; bases with no gene match: 3. Germline V lookup: CDR1 SGHRS, CDR2 YFSETQ. In DNA form, the CDR3 reads TGCGCCAGCAGCGGGGACAGGGTGGAGACCCAGTACTTC. Protein product: CASSGDRVETQYF.

This rearrangement joins TRBV11-2 to TRBJ2-2; TRBD2 aligns across 9 bases. Trimming at V came to 1 base and at J to 4 bases, leaving 4 bases not matched to a gene. Germline CDR1 is SGHAT and CDR2 is FQNNGV. The CDR3 is made up of 16 amino acids. CDR3 amino acids: CASSLVAGDVTGELFF. The CDR3 DNA reads as TGTGCCAGCAGCTTAGTAGCGGGAGACGTCACCGGGGAGCTGTTTTTT.

The chain uses TRBV7-2 and TRBJ2-7; D is unclear. The CDR3 loop spans 15 amino acids. V was trimmed by 1 base and J by 2 bases, leaving 12 bases between them. Germline CDR1 and CDR2: SGHTA and FQGNSA. The CDR3 sequence is CASSLGPGGTYEQYF. CDR3 DNA: TGTGCCAGCAGCTTAGGGCCCGGTGGGACCTACGAGCAGTACTTC.